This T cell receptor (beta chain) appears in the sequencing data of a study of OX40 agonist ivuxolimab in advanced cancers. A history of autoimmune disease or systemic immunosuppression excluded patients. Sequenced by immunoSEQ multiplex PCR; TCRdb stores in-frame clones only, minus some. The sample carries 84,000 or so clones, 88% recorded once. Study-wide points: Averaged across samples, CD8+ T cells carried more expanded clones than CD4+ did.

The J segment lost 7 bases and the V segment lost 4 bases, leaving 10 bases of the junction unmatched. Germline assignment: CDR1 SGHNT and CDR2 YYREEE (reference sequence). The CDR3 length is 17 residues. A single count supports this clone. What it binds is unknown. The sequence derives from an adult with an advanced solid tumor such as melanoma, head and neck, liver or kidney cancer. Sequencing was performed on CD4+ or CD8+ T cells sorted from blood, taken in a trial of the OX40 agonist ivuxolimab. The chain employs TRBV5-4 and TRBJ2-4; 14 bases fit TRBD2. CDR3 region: CASSLYRTSGGRNIQYF. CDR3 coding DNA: TGTGCCAGCAGCCTCTACCGGACTAGCGGGGGGAGGAACATTCAGTACTTC.